A single sample gave rise to the 25 T cell receptor beta chains below, sequenced in a study of cytomegalovirus exposure and HLA in healthy donors. The PCR used 60 Vbeta and 13 Jbeta primers. Assay used: immunoSEQ multiplex PCR; TCRdb lists only in-frame clones, some missing. The data include under 75,000 clones; the top ten clones carry 2.4%. The sample consisted of PBMCs. The source is a female donor in good health and CMV-seropositive.

The chain carries TRBV5-1 and TRBJ2-3, with D perhaps TRBD1 (6 bases). CDR3 length equals 15 residues. V was cut by 1 base and J by 1 base, with 10 bases left in between. From germline, CDR1 is SGHRS and CDR2 YFSETQ. In DNA form, the CDR3 reads TGCGCCAGCAGCTTGTCGGACAGTCGCACAGATACGCAGTATTTT. Amino acid sequence: CASSLSDSRTDTQYF.

The rearrangement joins TRBV6-5 to TRBJ2-7; the D gene is possibly TRBD1 (7 bases). The CDR3 is 16 residues long. Trimming took 1 base from V and 4 from J, leaving 17 bases between them. Per germline, CDR1 MNHEY and CDR2 SVGAGI. This CDR3 reads CASSYYFAGQQYEQYF. CDR3 nucleotides: TGTGCCAGCAGTTACTACTTCGCGGGACAGCAATACGAGCAGTACTTC.

The chain carries TRBV6-4 and TRBJ1-1, with 7 bases lining up with TRBD1. V lost 3 bases and J lost 5; bases outside the gene matches: 9. In germline, CDR1 is MRHNA, CDR2 SNTAGT. The CDR3 is 15 residues long. The DNA of the CDR3 is TGTGCCAGCAGTGATCAAGGGGGCGGCAAGACTGAAGCTTTCTTT. Translating gives CASSDQGGGKTEAFF.

The V call is TRBV7-9, the J call TRBJ1-5; D remains ambiguous. Trimming removed 5 bases from V and 5 bases from J, with 7 bases in between. Per the germline V gene, CDR1 is SEHNR and CDR2 is FQNEAQ (reference sequence). This CDR3 contains 12 residues. The CDR3 loop is CASSIQDQPQHF. The CDR3 region has the DNA TGTGCCAGCAGCATTCAGGATCAGCCCCAGCATTTT.

V gene TRBV30 combines with J gene TRBJ2-7; 7 positions agree with TRBD1. Germline CDR1 reads GTSNPN; CDR2 reads SVGIG (reference sequence). V shed 4 bases and J 1 base; nucleotides not matched to a gene: 4. The CDR3 runs to 13 residues. The CDR3 nucleotides read TGTGCCTGGAATCCACAGGGGTCCTACGAGCAGTACTTC. Encoded protein: CAWNPQGSYEQYF.

The chain uses TRBV19 and TRBJ1-2; maybe TRBD1 (6 bases). There are 20 residues in the CDR3. CDR1 is LNHDA and CDR2 is SQIVND in the germline V gene (reference sequence). V shed 7 bases and J shed 6 bases, with 36 bases lying between them. In DNA, the CDR3 is TGTGCCAGTACCCCAGTGGCAGGGAGGGGGATAACATCGTATTTCGATGGCTACACCTTC. Protein product: CASTPVAGRGITSYFDGYTF.

V and J are TRBV7-6 and TRBJ1-5; possibly TRBD1 for D (6 bases). V was trimmed by 2 bases and J by 3 bases, leaving 8 bases between them. This CDR3 comprises 14 residues. CDR1 is SGHVS, CDR2 FNYEAQ, per germline. The CDR3 loop reads CASSLTGNNQPQHF. CDR3 sequence (DNA): TGTGCCAGCAGCTTAACAGGGAACAATCAGCCCCAGCATTTT.

The chain joins TRBV25-1 to TRBJ1-3; 8 nucleotides agree with TRBD1. The CDR3 loop spans 15 amino acids. Germline values: CDR1 MGHDK, CDR2 SYGVNS. Losses at the gene ends were 6 bases for V and 5 bases for J; bases not matched to a gene: 9. DNA for the CDR3: TGTGCCAGCAGCGCGGGACAGGTCGTAAGAAACACCATATATTTT. It codes for CASSAGQVVRNTIYF. The full variable domain, rest sourced from reference TRBV25-1 and TRBJ1-3, is EADIYQTPRYLVIGTGKKITLECSQTMGHDKMYWYQQDPGMELHLIHYSYGVNSTEKGDLSSESTVSRIRTEHFPLTLESARPSHTSQYLCASSAGQVVRNTIYFGEGSWLTVV.

This chain connects TRBV11-2 to TRBJ2-1; possible D gene TRBD2, 6 bases. Germline values: CDR1 SGHAT, CDR2 FQNNGV. This CDR3 is built from 17 residues. Trimming shortened V by 4 bases and J by 9 bases, and 25 bases separated the two germline ends. The CDR3 protein is CASSSPYGQVIGGEQFF. DNA for the CDR3: TGTGCCAGCAGCTCCCCCTATGGCCAGGTCATCGGGGGTGAGCAGTTCTTC.

The chain joins TRBV5-1 to TRBJ1-5; D not certain. The CDR3 has 14 residues. Trimming shortened V by 0 bases and J by 2 bases, and 6 bases separated the two germline ends. CDR1 and CDR2 from the germline V gene are SGHRS and YFSETQ. Written as DNA, the CDR3 is TGCGCCAGCAGCTTGGACGCAGGCAATCAGCCCCAGCATTTT. It encodes CASSLDAGNQPQHF.

The DNA of the CDR3 is TGCGCCAGCAGCCTAGGACTAGACAGGTACAATGAGCAGTTCTTC. Translated: CASSLGLDRYNEQFF. The rearrangement uses TRBV5-1 and TRBJ2-1, with a tentative D call TRBD2 (7 bases). Looked up from germline, CDR1 is SGHRS and CDR2 is YFSETQ. V lost 4 bases, J lost 4 bases, and 15 bases lay in between. This CDR3 comprises 15 residues.

The chain carries TRBV27 and TRBJ1-3, with D perhaps matching TRBD1 (6 bases). The CDR3 extends over 15 amino acids. The V and J ends lost 0 bases and 2 bases respectively, with 8 bases between them. Germline V gene lookup returns CDR1 MNHEY and CDR2 SMNVEV (reference sequence). The CDR3, as DNA: TGTGCCAGCAGTTTATCCGGGACACCTGGAAACACCATATATTTT. Translation gives CASSLSGTPGNTIYF.

J is TRBJ2-5 and V is TRBV11-2; weak D call: TRBD2 (6 bases). The V end was cut by 5 bases, the J end by 5 bases, with 15 bases between. Per the germline V gene, CDR1 is SGHAT and CDR2 is FQNNGV. This CDR3 region has 14 residues. In DNA form, the CDR3 reads TGTGCCAGCAGCCCGGCTCGGGCGGGGGAGACCCAGTACTTC. It codes for CASSPARAGETQYF.

The chain has TRBV5-6 and TRBJ1-2; TRBD1 agrees at 7 bases. V gave up 5 bases and J gave up 4 bases; unmatched junction bases: 5. There are 13 residues in the CDR3. CDR1 and CDR2 from the germline V gene are SGHDT and YYEEEE. The CDR3 reads CASSDRERYGYTF. CDR3 DNA sequence: TGTGCCAGCAGTGACAGGGAACGCTATGGCTACACCTTC.

The chain recombines TRBV7-2 with TRBJ2-1; D is uncertain. Trimming took 5 bases from V and 8 from J, leaving 10 bases between them. The CDR3 consists of 12 residues. The germline CDR1 and CDR2 sequences are SGHTA and FQGNSA. This chain's CDR3 is CASSRDAYEQFF. As DNA, the CDR3 is TGTGCCAGCAGCCGCGATGCCTATGAGCAGTTCTTC.

V gene TRBV7-2 combines with J gene TRBJ2-4, with 9 bases aligning to TRBD1. Trimming cost V 5 bases and J 0 bases; bases outside gene matches: 8. CDR1 and CDR2 from the germline V gene are SGHTA and FQGNSA. The CDR3 covers 17 residues. The CDR3 region is CASSPKQGASAKNIQYF. CDR3 nucleotide sequence: TGTGCCAGCAGCCCAAAACAGGGGGCCTCAGCCAAAAACATTCAGTACTTC.

V usage is TRBV2 and J usage is TRBJ2-7; tentatively, D is TRBD1 (6 bases). Germline V gives CDR1 SNHLY, CDR2 FYNNEI. V was cut by 6 bases and J by 4 bases, with 10 bases left in between. This CDR3 is built from 12 residues. CDR3 DNA sequence: TGTGCCAGCAGAGTACAGGGATACGAGCAGTACTTC. The encoded protein is CASRVQGYEQYF.

The gene calls are TRBV5-6 and TRBJ1-1; D is possibly TRBD1 (5 bases). The CDR3 is made up of 17 amino acids. Per germline, CDR1 SGHDT and CDR2 YYEEEE. V was cut by 0 bases and J by 5 bases, with 20 bases left in between. CDR3 protein: CASSLVGAIGRATEAFF. The CDR3 DNA sequence: TGTGCCAGCAGCTTGGTCGGGGCAATAGGGAGGGCAACTGAAGCTTTCTTT.

The chain joins TRBV7-2 to TRBJ2-7; 8 bases are shared with TRBD1. V lost 4 bases to trimming and J lost 2 bases; unmatched junction nucleotides: 4. The V gene's germline CDR1 is SGHTA and CDR2 FQGNSA. The length of the CDR3 is 14 residues. The CDR3: CASSSDREAYEQYF. In DNA, the CDR3 is TGTGCCAGCAGCTCGGACAGGGAAGCCTACGAGCAGTACTTC.

The V and J genes are TRBV28 and TRBJ2-3; TRBD2 agrees at 10 bases. The CDR3 totals 15 residues. The V segment lost 2 bases and the J segment 1 base; nucleotides outside the gene matches: 0. The germline CDR1 and CDR2 sequences are MDHEN and SYDVKM. Here the CDR3 DNA reads TGTGCCAGCAGTTTACTAGCGGGGGGCACAGATACGCAGTATTTT. It translates to CASSLLAGGTDTQYF.

The chain employs TRBV19 and TRBJ2-7; D remains ambiguous. CDR3 length: 14 residues. Trimming pared 5 bases from V and 0 bases from J, leaving 11 bases between. Germline V CDR1 and CDR2: LNHDA, SQIVND (reference sequence). The CDR3 protein is CASSGQASSYEQYF. Here the CDR3 DNA reads TGTGCCAGTAGTGGTCAGGCGAGCTCCTACGAGCAGTACTTC.

The genes are TRBV19 and TRBJ2-5; possibly TRBD2 for D (5 bases). This CDR3 has 13 residues. Germline-derived CDR1 and CDR2 are LNHDA and SQIVND (reference sequence). Trimming pared 6 bases from V and 2 bases from J, leaving 10 bases between. CDR3 DNA: TGTGCCAGTAGGAGGACGGGACAAGAGACCCAGTACTTC. Translated: CASRRTGQETQYF. The full variable domain, in which reference TRBV19 and TRBJ2-5 provide the parts outside the CDR3, is DGGITQSPKYLFRKEGQNVTLSCEQNLNHDAMYWYRQDPGQGLRLIYYSQIVNDFQKGDIAEGYSVSREKKESFPLTVTSAQKNPTAFYLCASRRTGQETQYFGPGTRLLVL.

CDR3 sequence (DNA): TGCGCCAGCAGCTGGGGACAGACTGCAGAGACCCAGTACTTC. Its translation is CASSWGQTAETQYF. V usage is TRBV5-1 and J usage is TRBJ2-5; 7 bases fit TRBD1. Germline CDR1 and CDR2: SGHRS and YFSETQ. CDR3 length: 14 amino acids. Trimming removed 3 bases from V and 4 bases from J; junction bases left unmatched: 6.

This chain joins TRBV4-1 and TRBJ1-6, with TRBD1 identical over 8 bases. The CDR3 spans 15 residues. The germline V gene encodes CDR1 MGHRA and CDR2 YSYEKL. V lost 4 bases to trimming and J lost 6 bases; unmatched junction nucleotides: 5. The CDR3 is CASSPGQGPNSPLHF. CDR3 bases: TGCGCCAGCAGCCCTGGACAGGGCCCTAATTCACCCCTCCACTTT.

The rearrangement joins TRBV6-5 to TRBJ2-7; D unresolved. The CDR3 is made up of 14 amino acids. The germline V gene has CDR1 MNHEY and CDR2 SVGAGI. V lost 5 bases and J lost 2, with 13 bases in between. The CDR3 nucleotides are TGTGCCAGCAGTACTACGAAAGGCCCCTACGAGCAGTACTTC. Encoded protein: CASSTTKGPYEQYF.